This TCR beta chain stems from a study of PD-L1 blockade in urothelial cancer. In the study overall: Timepoints chosen for blood analysis were 3 weeks (second dose) and 6 weeks after treatment start. Blood yielded a median of approximately 130,000 T cells per sample.

V lost 4 bases to trimming and J lost 4 bases; unmatched junction nucleotides: 4. Germline CDR1 and CDR2: LGHNA and YSLEER. This CDR3 has 14 amino acids. Produced via immunoSEQ multiplex PCR; TCRdb's table is partial and in-frame only. The sample holds 24,000 or so clones; around 82% are singletons and the top ten take about 1.6%. Indicated time point: peripheral blood 6 weeks after treatment start. Patients had locally advanced or metastatic urothelial carcinoma. A total of 1 to 8 samples per patient were collected pretreatment and on-treatment. This chain uses TRBV4-3 with TRBJ2-1; 7 bases agree with TRBD2. Material: PBMCs, obtained around atezolizumab (anti-PD-L1) treatment. This clonotype was sampled from a man in his 70s with urothelial cancer. CDR3 sequence (DNA): TGCGCCAGCAGCCGGGGGGGGACTTACAATGAGCAGTTCTTC. This gives the protein CASSRGGTYNEQFF.